The sequence of this T cell receptor beta chain was determined in a study of blood T cell repertoires in COVID-19 (dated by TCRdb to about 2020). With respect to the entire study: Collaborator samples came from the United States, Italy and Spain and covered acute and convalescent phases of COVID-19. Where HLA class I and class II types were available, the types were taken from metadata supplied by the sample provider, not from assay-based typing. Nearly every sample came with metadata listing a de-identified subject ID, COVID-19 status, age in years and sex. Samples were obtained from the ongoing ImmuneRACE study (first 160 participants) and from 950 to 1,500 subjects provided by 6 global collaborators. The prospective study material was composed of cDNA or gDNA derived from T cells, B-cell-depleted T cells, or PBMCs. The repertoires were made available in a free public database intended to serve as a resource for research on the immune response to SARS-CoV-2. Subjects who had been exposed to COVID-19, were actively infected with it, or had recovered from it provided the deeply sampled blood TCRbeta repertoires that made up the dataset. Broader findings and caveats from the paper: How much clinical and demographic metadata was included differed by source and by participant, and the metadata was provided uncurated.

Whole blood was collected in K2EDTA tubes by collaborating institutions according to the institutions' own protocols. Collaborator samples were shipped for TCRbeta analysis as frozen whole blood, isolated PBMCs, or DNA extracted from either sample type. There are 13 amino acids in the CDR3, from cysteine to phenylalanine inclusive. Only the CDR3 part of the read is kept: 39 bases, read in frame from the first base. V ends up 5 bases short and J 5 bases short, with an unmatched junction base count of 3. CDR1 and CDR2 were assigned from the germline V gene as MNHEY and SVGAGI. The immunoSEQ Assay, a bias-controlled multiplex PCR, was used to amplify TCRbeta CDR3 regions from genomic DNA. The paper's processing steps were these. Within the assay, amplification of reference gene primers was used to estimate how many nucleated cells each sample contained. To quantify the absolute abundance of each unique TCRbeta CDR3 rearrangement, sequence reads were collapsed and filtered. For each sample, productive Simpson clonality was calculated as the square root of Simpson's diversity index across productive rearrangements. The table comes from immuneACCESS by way of TCRdb, which keeps in-frame sequences with V and J called. Part of the clones is missing from these tables; in studies checked, under half for an unresolved V gene and the rest for unknown reasons. The V and J calls and the clone size are those of that table, but D and trimming were determined from the DNA. In this sample the table shows 120,000 to 150,000 clones, roughly 84% of which occur a single time. The ten top clones hold 35% to 40% of the sample.

With regard to this clone: Which antigen it targets is not known. Nothing much larger sits one base from this clone, and base qualities are not available.

Sequenced: peripheral blood. This receptor was identified in a human donor in a cohort sampled during active COVID-19. The chain couples TRBV6-5 to TRBJ1-5; 7 junctional bases match TRBD1. The DNA sequence is TGTGCCAGCAGTCCAGACAGGGATCAGCCCCAGCATTTT. It codes for CASSPDRDQPQHF.